These T cell receptor beta chains were read from a single sample in a study of vaccination and CD4 T cells after COVID-19. What these receptors recognize is not known. TCRdb re-called the PCR reads through MiXCR, storing one row per CDR3 protein. The sample contains fewer than 20,000 distinct CDR3 sequences, 60% of which appear only once. Source material: CD4+ T cells from blood, cultured in vitro. These TCRs come from a human donor who had recovered from COVID-19. The CDR3 runs from the conserved cysteine through the conserved F or W. D genes are given only for firm matches. For some rows the clone size is stated as once, few or many, or as a class when expanded; others skip it.

.,.,TRBV7-8,TRBJ2-7,CASSLTPPAYEQYF,TGTGCCAGCAGCTTAACCCCCCCAGCCTACGAGCAGTACTTC
.,.,TRBV5-4,TRBJ2-1,CASSPRQAGSYNEQFF,TGTGCCAGCAGCCCGAGACAGGCCGGCTCCTACAATGAGCAGTTCTTC
.,TRBD2,TRBV20-1,TRBJ2-7,CSAETGLANEQYF,TGCAGTGCGGAAACGGGACTAGCTAACGAGCAGTACTTC
.,TRBD1,TRBV4-3,TRBJ1-1,CASSQDTGGREAFF,TGCGCCAGCAGCCAGGATACAGGGGGTCGGGAAGCTTTCTTT
.,.,TRBV2,TRBJ1-5,CASRDSRDGQPQHF,TGTGCCAGCAGGGACAGCCGGGACGGTCAGCCCCAGCATTTT
.,TRBD2,TRBV4-2,TRBJ2-7,CASSQRGTSTPYEQYF,TGTGCCAGCAGCCAACGAGGGACTAGCACACCTTACGAGCAGTACTTC
.,.,TRBV7-9,TRBJ2-1,CASSSALWGDEQFF,TGTGCCAGCAGCTCCGCATTATGGGGGGATGAGCAGTTCTTC
few,.,TRBV6-1,TRBJ1-6,CASSKPRSREAPLHF,TGTGCCAGCAGTAAGCCACGATCCCGGGAGGCACCCCTCCACTTT
.,.,TRBV20-1,TRBJ1-1,CSPRNFVGVYTEAFF,TGCAGCCCCCGAAACTTCGTGGGGGTTTACACTGAAGCTTTCTTT
.,TRBD1,TRBV6-1,TRBJ2-2,CASSPHRGRIIAGELFF,TGTGCCAGCAGCCCACACAGGGGGCGTATTATCGCCGGGGAGCTGTTTTTT
.,TRBD1,TRBV6-4,TRBJ2-1,CASSEQGAHGEQFF,TGTGCCAGCAGTGAGCAGGGGGCGCATGGTGAGCAGTTCTTC
.,.,TRBV7-9,TRBJ2-2,CASSLIGARDTGELFF,TGTGCCAGCAGCTTAATAGGGGCCAGGGACACCGGGGAGCTGTTTTTT
.,.,TRBV30,TRBJ1-2,CAWSLRGNYGYTF,TGTGCCTGGAGCCTTAGGGGCAACTATGGCTACACCTTC
.,.,TRBV7-2,TRBJ1-2,CASRRRRGGYTF,TGTGCCAGCAGGCGTCGGAGGGGAGGCTACACCTTC
.,.,TRBV19,TRBJ1-6,CASSILGKSPLHF,TGTGCCAGTAGTATCTTAGGGAAGTCACCCCTCCACTTT
.,TRBD1,TRBV6-1,TRBJ1-5,CASRPGQWRTEPQHF,TGTGCCAGCCGACCGGGACAGTGGCGAACCGAGCCCCAGCATTTT
few,.,TRBV7-9,TRBJ2-7,CASSKSPDSYYEQYF,TGTGCCAGCAGCAAGAGCCCGGACAGCTACTACGAGCAGTACTTC
.,TRBD2,TRBV5-8,TRBJ2-5,CASSLFLGEGKTQYF,TGTGCCAGCAGCTTGTTCTTAGGGGAGGGAAAGACCCAGTACTTC
.,.,TRBV5-1,TRBJ1-1,CASSPPRDSEAFF,TGCGCCAGCAGCCCCCCGCGCGACAGTGAAGCTTTCTTT
.,.,TRBV19,TRBJ1-2,CASSLGQLENPNYGYTF,TGTGCCAGTAGTCTCGGCCAGCTCGAAAATCCTAACTATGGCTACACCTTC
.,.,TRBV5-8,TRBJ2-1,CASSLGDPRSYNEQFF,TGTGCCAGCAGCTTGGGGGACCCCCGCTCCTACAATGAGCAGTTCTTC
few,TRBD2,TRBV5-1,TRBJ2-7,CASSLPNTSGGTYEQYF,TGCGCCAGCAGCTTGCCCAATACTAGCGGGGGAACCTACGAGCAGTACTTC
.,TRBD2,TRBV7-9,TRBJ2-6,CASSFKAGSGANVLTF,TGTGCCAGCAGCTTCAAAGCGGGGTCTGGGGCCAACGTCCTGACTTTC
.,TRBD2,TRBV6-5,TRBJ2-1,CASSSLSGGASEQFF,TGTGCCAGCAGTTCGCTTAGCGGGGGGGCCTCAGAGCAGTTCTTC
.,.,TRBV10-1,TRBJ2-3,CASSRLVPDTQYF,TGCGCCAGCAGCCGACTAGTTCCGGATACGCAGTATTTT
.,.,TRBV7-3,TRBJ2-7,CASIARGHEQYF,TGTGCCAGCATCGCCAGGGGCCACGAGCAGTACTTC
.,.,TRBV19,TRBJ1-2,CASQSGRANYGYTF,TGTGCCAGTCAGAGCGGAAGGGCTAACTATGGCTACACCTTC
.,.,TRBV28,TRBJ2-7,CASSLLGYEQYF,TGTGCCAGCAGTTTGCTAGGGTACGAGCAGTACTTC
.,.,TRBV20-1,TRBJ2-5,CSARDWLGVETQYF,TGCAGTGCTAGAGATTGGCTTGGGGTAGAGACCCAGTACTTC
.,.,TRBV19,TRBJ2-7,CASSPGQGLWPEQYF,TGTGCCAGTAGCCCCGGACAAGGTCTTTGGCCCGAGCAGTACTTC
.,.,TRBV25-1,TRBJ2-1,CASSEYGNSYNEQFF,TGTGCCAGCAGTGAATACGGCAACTCCTACAATGAGCAGTTCTTC
.,.,TRBV7-2,TRBJ2-2,CASSLVRSGELFF,TGTGCCAGCAGCTTAGTCCGCTCCGGGGAGCTGTTTTTT
few,.,TRBV24-1,TRBJ1-2,CATSDSSLRTYGYTF,TGTGCCACCAGTGATTCAAGTCTCCGGACCTATGGCTACACCTTC
.,.,TRBV5-4,TRBJ1-2,CASSGISELHGYTF,TGTGCCAGCAGCGGGATAAGCGAGCTTCATGGCTACACCTTC
few,.,TRBV20-1,TRBJ1-2,CSARDPGRSGYTF,TGCAGTGCTAGAGATCCAGGGCGCTCGGGCTACACCTTC
.,.,TRBV2,TRBJ2-7,CASNRDLFPYEQYF,TGTGCCAGCAATCGAGACTTATTCCCCTACGAGCAGTACTTC
.,TRBD1,TRBV20-1,TRBJ1-2,CSARDRGYGYTF,TGCAGTGCCCGGGACAGGGGCTATGGCTACACCTTC
.,.,TRBV6-1,TRBJ1-5,CASSEAGTAGNQPQHF,TGTGCCAGCAGTGAAGCTGGGACCGCCGGCAATCAGCCCCAGCATTTT
few,.,TRBV2,TRBJ1-5,CASRGIGNQPQHF,TGTGCCAGCCGGGGTATCGGCAATCAGCCCCAGCATTTT
few,TRBD2,TRBV20-1,TRBJ2-5,CSAPGLAGLAQYF,TGCAGTGCTCCCGGACTAGCCGGGCTGGCCCAGTACTTC
few,.,TRBV20-1,TRBJ1-5,CSASQDSYSNQPQHF,TGCAGTGCTAGTCAGGATTCTTATAGCAATCAGCCCCAGCATTTT
few,TRBD1,TRBV2,TRBJ1-6,CASSEVSGGYSPLHF,TGTGCCAGCAGTGAAGTATCAGGGGGATATTCACCCCTCCACTTT
.,.,TRBV20-1,TRBJ2-7,CSAWSTYEQYF,TGCAGTGCTTGGAGCACCTACGAGCAGTACTTC
.,TRBD1,TRBV6-1,TRBJ1-1,CASRRDSMNTEAFF,TGTGCCAGCAGAAGGGACAGTATGAACACTGAAGCTTTCTTT
.,TRBD2,TRBV7-9,TRBJ2-2,CASSGTSGARTGELFF,TGTGCCAGCAGCGGGACTAGCGGGGCCCGCACCGGGGAGCTGTTTTTT
.,.,TRBV27,TRBJ2-3,CASSSRSISTDTQYF,TGTGCCAGCTCGAGCCGGAGTATTAGCACAGATACGCAGTATTTT
few,TRBD1,TRBV7-8,TRBJ1-1,CASSLVGGTVNTEAFF,TGTGCCAGCAGCTTAGTCGGTGGGACAGTGAACACTGAAGCTTTCTTT
.,TRBD1,TRBV9,TRBJ1-6,CASSVGDRTPLHF,TGTGCCAGCAGCGTAGGGGACAGAACGCCCCTCCACTTT